The clone carrying this T cell receptor (beta chain) has a handful of counts. Its antigen remains unidentified. Looked up from germline, CDR1 is SEHNR and CDR2 is FQNEAQ (reference sequence). V lost 4 bases to trimming and J lost 5 bases, with 18 bases between them. The CDR3 consists of 16 residues. The data are from a study of beta chain features in type 1 diabetes. Whole-study context: Patients shared similar age, gender and cell yields with healthy donors. The examined sorted cells totaled approximately 100 million across samples.

Study-level findings and limits: Sequencing from cDNA could over-represent high-TCR-expressing cells. Shorter templates might be favored by PCR, equally in patients and controls.

Of the isolated RNA, all was reverse transcribed, and so the sequenced material was expressed TCRB transcripts. Some clones are missing from TCRdb's copy, which holds only in-frame ones; the method was immunoSEQ multiplex PCR. This repertoire shows over 100,000 clones, about 40% found once; its top ten account for roughly 0.059%. The sequence was collected from a woman aged 18-35 years in good health. The chain links TRBV7-9 to TRBJ2-1; D might be TRBD2 (6 bases). The sample consisted of stem cell memory CD4+ T cells from blood. The CDR3 loop reads CASSSGRDSPHNEQFF. CDR3 nucleotide sequence: TGTGCCAGCAGCTCGGGCCGGGACTCCCCCCACAATGAGCAGTTCTTC.